These T cell receptor beta chains were read from a single sample in a study of shared clonotypes between healthy human individuals. Assay: immunoSEQ multiplex PCR; the TCRdb copy retains only in-frame clones and omits some. The sample yields roughly 2 million clones, about 94% seen once. Sequencing was performed on naive CD8+ T cells sorted from blood. The receptors here all came from a man between 18 and 35 years old in good health. Both conserved end residues are part of each CDR3. The D gene is left open where the match is weak. Some rows mark clone size as missing; the rest say once, few, many or name a class of expanded clone.

CDR3 protein	CDR3 DNA	J gene	V gene	clone size	D gene
CASSPHAGTSFSYNEQFF	TGTGCCAGCAGCCCGCACGCCGGGACTAGCTTCTCCTACAATGAGCAGTTCTTC	TRBJ2-1	TRBV9	.	TRBD2
CASSLSGELFF	TGTGCCAGCAGCTTATCCGGGGAGCTGTTTTTT	TRBJ2-2	TRBV5-6	.	.
CASSLTDLTDTQYF	TGCGCCAGCAGCTTGACAGACCTCACAGATACGCAGTATTTT	TRBJ2-3	TRBV4-1	.	.
CASSVGSRADTQYF	TGTGCCAGCAGCGTCGGGAGTCGGGCAGATACGCAGTATTTT	TRBJ2-3	TRBV27	.	.
CASSLAEGEYEQYF	TGTGCCAGCAGTCTAGCGGAGGGGGAGTACGAGCAGTACTTC	TRBJ2-7	TRBV2	.	.
CASSPGLAGVTGELFF	TGTGCCAGCAGCCCAGGACTAGCGGGAGTCACCGGGGAGCTGTTTTTT	TRBJ2-2	TRBV7-8	.	TRBD2
CASSQEQAGVSSYEQYF	TGCGCCAGCAGCCAAGAACAGGCGGGGGTGAGCTCCTACGAGCAGTACTTC	TRBJ2-7	TRBV4-1	.	TRBD2
CAWSEGISGNTIYF	TGTGCCTGGAGTGAAGGGATTTCTGGAAACACCATATATTTT	TRBJ1-3	TRBV30	.	.
CASLPGCYSYEQYF	TGTGCCAGCCTTCCAGGTTGCTACTCCTACGAGCAGTACTTC	TRBJ2-7	TRBV21-1	.	.
CASSPGEVGGETQYF	TGTGCCAGCAGCCCGGGAGAAGTGGGAGGAGAGACCCAGTACTTC	TRBJ2-5	TRBV7-9	.	.
CASSDSFVYEQYF	TGTGCCAGCAGTGATTCTTTCGTGTACGAGCAGTACTTC	TRBJ2-7	TRBV2	.	.
CAWSAGGFYEQYF	TGTGCCTGGAGTGCAGGGGGGTTCTACGAGCAGTACTTC	TRBJ2-7	TRBV30	.	.
CASSEASGEFGETQYF	TGTGCCAGCAGTGAAGCTAGCGGGGAGTTTGGGGAGACCCAGTACTTC	TRBJ2-5	TRBV2	once	TRBD2
CAISESRHGGSNQPQHF	TGTGCCATCAGTGAGTCGAGACATGGTGGTAGCAATCAGCCCCAGCATTTT	TRBJ1-5	TRBV10-3	.	.
CSVAEGYTEAFF	TGCAGCGTTGCGGAAGGGTATACTGAAGCTTTCTTT	TRBJ1-1	TRBV29-1	.	.
CASSLRGGGELFF	TGTGCCAGCAGCTTGAGGGGAGGCGGGGAGCTGTTTTTT	TRBJ2-2	TRBV5-4	.	.
CASSLVAGLTGELFF	TGTGCCAGCAGCTTAGTAGCGGGGCTCACCGGGGAGCTGTTTTTT	TRBJ2-2	TRBV11-2	.	TRBD2
CASSSSGGRETQYF	TGTGCCAGCAGTAGTAGCGGGGGGCGGGAGACCCAGTACTTC	TRBJ2-5	TRBV6-5	.	TRBD2
CASSSMSPGETQYF	TGTGCCAGCAGCTCAATGAGCCCGGGGGAGACCCAGTACTTC	TRBJ2-5	TRBV7-8	.	.
CASQGPTNTGELFF	TGTGCCAGCCAAGGACCGACGAACACCGGGGAGCTGTTTTTT	TRBJ2-2	TRBV11-1	.	.
CASSYRGRGAKNIQYF	TGTGCCAGCAGTTACCGCGGGAGGGGTGCCAAAAACATTCAGTACTTC	TRBJ2-4	TRBV6-7	.	TRBD2
CASSGNQDTQYF	TGTGCCAGCAGCGGAAATCAAGATACGCAGTATTTT	TRBJ2-3	TRBV9	.	.
CASSRLAFSTDTQYF	TGTGCCAGCAGCCGACTAGCGTTTAGCACAGATACGCAGTATTTT	TRBJ2-3	TRBV28	.	TRBD2
CASSYRTDQPQHF	TGTGCCAGCAGTTACCGGACGGATCAGCCCCAGCATTTT	TRBJ1-5	TRBV6-5	.	.
CASIRTFSNQPQHF	TGTGCCAGCATAAGGACGTTTAGCAATCAGCCCCAGCATTTT	TRBJ1-5	TRBV28	.	.
CASRAGSSYEQYF	TGTGCCAGCCGGGCAGGCAGCTCCTACGAGCAGTACTTC	TRBJ2-7	TRBV15	.	.
CAWSGWGTYNEQFF	TGTGCCTGGAGTGGCTGGGGGACCTACAATGAGCAGTTCTTC	TRBJ2-1	TRBV30	.	.
CASSDRGHQIFYEQYF	TGTGCCAGTAGTGACAGGGGACACCAGATTTTCTACGAGCAGTACTTC	TRBJ2-7	TRBV19	once	TRBD1
CASNSDVDNEQFF	TGCGCCAGCAACTCGGACGTCGACAATGAGCAGTTCTTC	TRBJ2-1	TRBV5-1	once	.
CSVGRPDGEYGYTF	TGCAGCGTTGGACGCCCGGACGGGGAGTATGGCTACACCTTC	TRBJ1-2	TRBV29-1	.	.
CASSSGTSGSNEQFF	TGTGCCAGCAGCTCGGGGACTAGCGGGAGTAATGAGCAGTTCTTC	TRBJ2-1	TRBV5-6	.	TRBD2
CASTTLAGETQYF	TGTGCCAGCACTACCTTGGCTGGGGAGACCCAGTACTTC	TRBJ2-5	TRBV6-5	.	.
CASSTGSPGELFF	TGTGCCAGCAGTACGGGGAGCCCCGGGGAGCTGTTTTTT	TRBJ2-2	TRBV5-4	.	.
CASTWSSMNTEAFF	TGCGCCAGCACCTGGAGTTCAATGAACACTGAAGCTTTCTTT	TRBJ1-1	TRBV5-1	once	.
CASSVAPGSSGANVLTF	TGTGCCAGCAGCGTAGCACCGGGGAGCTCTGGGGCCAACGTCCTGACTTTC	TRBJ2-6	TRBV9	.	.
CASQQNNSPLHF	TGTGCCAGCCAACAGAATAATTCACCCCTCCACTTT	TRBJ1-6	TRBV5-6	.	.
CASSLGGYNEQFF	TGTGCCAGCAGCCTGGGCGGCTACAATGAGCAGTTCTTC	TRBJ2-1	TRBV27	.	.
CASTAGGARTEAFF	TGTGCCAGTACCGCAGGGGGCGCCAGGACTGAAGCTTTCTTT	TRBJ1-1	TRBV19	.	TRBD1
CSVALVTYEQYF	TGCAGCGTTGCTTTAGTAACCTACGAGCAGTACTTC	TRBJ2-7	TRBV29-1	.	.
CASSQDNSEQYF	TGCGCCAGCAGCCAAGATAACTCCGAGCAGTACTTC	TRBJ2-7	TRBV4-1	.	.
CASSSDSAYADTQYF	TGTGCCAGCAGCTCCGACAGTGCCTACGCAGATACGCAGTATTTT	TRBJ2-3	TRBV6-5	.	.
CASIVGTGGKDTQYF	TGTGCCAGCATAGTGGGGACAGGGGGAAAAGATACGCAGTATTTT	TRBJ2-3	TRBV6-6	.	TRBD1
CASHVNTEAFF	TGCGCCAGCCATGTGAACACTGAAGCTTTCTTT	TRBJ1-1	TRBV10-1	.	.